What follows are 16 T cell receptor beta chains derived from one specimen sequenced in a study of T cells in Graves' hyperthyroidism and ophthalmopathy. What was amplified from RNA transcripts were TCR beta CDR3 regions. HTBI primers were used for first-round RT-PCR of the TCR CDR3. TCRdb used MiXCR to reprocess the multiplex PCR reads, holding one entry per CDR3 protein. The sample has 480,000 or so distinct CDR3 sequences, about 15% seen once. The sample consisted of blood. The source is a woman aged 18 to 35 with Graves' hyperthyroidism.

As for this clonotype: This may come from a read error, since a much larger clone is one base off. The CDR3 DNA sequence: TGTGCCAGCATAGTGGGTCTAGCGAGCAATGAGCAGTTCTTC. Its translation is CASIVGLASNEQFF. The J gene is TRBJ2-1, the V gene TRBV2; maybe TRBD2 (6 bases). Trimming took off 7 bases at V and 6 bases at J, with 16 bases between the two ends. The length of the CDR3 is 14 residues. CDR1 SNHLY and CDR2 FYNNEI come from the germline V gene.

This clonotype was seen at least ten times. The chain uses TRBV11-2 and TRBJ2-7; TRBD2 might be the D (6 bases). This CDR3 spans 13 amino acids. V lost 4 bases to trimming and J lost 4 bases, with 11 bases between them. Germline CDR1 SGHAT, CDR2 FQNNGV. CDR3 sequence (DNA): TGTGCCAGCAGCTCCTCGGGGGAGTACGAGCAGTACGTC. Encoded protein: CASSSSGEYEQYV.

Many counts were recorded for this clonotype. The chain links TRBV20-1 to TRBJ2-7; 12 positions agree with TRBD1. After removal of 6 bases from V and 1 base from J, the junction contained 19 bases not matched to a gene. Germline V gene sequence: CDR1 DFQATT, CDR2 SNEGSKA (reference sequence). The CDR3 covers 19 residues. The CDR3 sequence is CSARFGTGGVSMASYEQYF. CDR3 bases: TGCAGTGCCCGGTTTGGGACAGGGGGCGTATCCATGGCATCCTACGAGCAGTACTTC.

The V gene is TRBV27, the J gene TRBJ1-1; D gene uncertain. V shed 7 bases and J shed 1 base, with 10 bases lying between them. Germline CDR1 and CDR2: MNHEY and SMNVEV (reference sequence). The CDR3 extends over 13 amino acids. The DNA for the CDR3 is TGTGCCAGCATGCTGGGCAGGAACACTGAAGCTTTCTTT. This codes for CASMLGRNTEAFF.

In its sample, this clonotype was seen many times. The chain uses TRBV12-3 or TRBV12-4 and TRBJ1-1, with D hard to call. This CDR3 contains 15 residues. The V gene lost 5 bases and the J gene lost 4 bases, with 17 bases spanning the gap. The CDR3 is CASSPSKRVTTEAFF. For the CDR3, the DNA is TGTGCCAGCAGTCCATCAAAACGGGTGACCACTGAAGCTTTCTTT.

CDR3 sequence (DNA): TGTGCCAGCAGCGTAGGGGTTTTTGGCGAGCAGTACTTC. Residues: CASSVGVFGEQYF. The chain combines TRBV9 with TRBJ2-7; no clear D. This CDR3 has 13 amino acids. Germline V gives CDR1 SGDLS, CDR2 YYNGEE. V was pared by 0 bases and J by 6 bases, with 10 bases between.

This clonotype was found many times. V gene TRBV2 combines with J gene TRBJ2-3; 12 bases are a match to TRBD2. Germline V gene lookup returns CDR1 SNHLY and CDR2 FYNNEI. After removal of 8 bases from V and 6 bases from J, the junction contained 12 bases not matched to a gene. The CDR3 contains 16 residues. The CDR3 DNA sequence: TGTGCCAGCCGCTGGGAGACTAGCGGGGGTTCGGATACGCAGTATTTT. This gives the protein CASRWETSGGSDTQYF.

The chain uses TRBV19 and TRBJ2-1; the D gene is possibly TRBD1 (6 bases). The CDR3 is 13 amino acids. Germline CDR1 is LNHDA and CDR2 is SQIVND (reference sequence). V dropped 7 bases and J dropped 1 base, with 8 bases sitting between them. CDR3 in amino acids: CASKQGSYNEQFF. The CDR3 nucleotides are TGTGCCAGTAAACAGGGATCCTACAATGAGCAGTTCTTC.

This clonotype was seen a few times. The J gene is TRBJ1-2, the V gene TRBV30, with D tentatively TRBD1 (6 bases). This CDR3 region has 13 residues. V lost 4 bases, J lost 4 bases, and 13 bases lay in between. The germline CDR1 and CDR2 sequences are GTSNPN and SVGIG (reference sequence). The CDR3 loop reads CAWKQGLIYGYTF. CDR3 DNA: TGTGCCTGGAAACAGGGATTAATCTATGGCTACACCTTC.

Ten or more counts support this clonotype. This rearrangement joins TRBV3-1 to TRBJ2-7, with D possibly matching TRBD2 (5 bases). V gave up 4 bases and J gave up 3 bases, with 16 bases separating them. The CDR3 runs 15 residues. Germline lookup yields CDR1 LGHDT and CDR2 YNNKEL (reference sequence). The CDR3 loop reads CASSPQVAGGYEQYF. CDR3 nucleotide sequence: TGTGCCAGCAGCCCTCAGGTGGCAGGAGGCTACGAGCAGTACTTC.

This clonotype appeared many times. This chain joins TRBV5-1 and TRBJ2-3; TRBD1 or TRBD2 may be the D gene (5 bases each). Between the trimmed V and J ends, which lost 0 bases and 4 bases, there was a span of 12 bases. CDR3 length: 15 amino acids. Per the germline V gene, CDR1 is SGHRS and CDR2 is YFSETQ. This chain's CDR3 is CASSLDGTLPDTQYF. In DNA form, the CDR3 reads TGCGCCAGCAGCTTGGATGGGACCTTACCAGATACGCAGTATTTT.

Many counts were recorded for this clonotype. This chain uses TRBV27 with TRBJ2-1, with D unclear. V was pared by 6 bases and J by 7 bases, with 7 bases between. From germline, CDR1 is MNHEY and CDR2 SMNVEV (reference sequence). The CDR3 covers 11 residues. Written as DNA, the CDR3 is TGTGCCAGCAGCACCAATAATGAGCAGTTCTTC. It specifies CASSTNNEQFF.

This clonotype was detected only a few times. The chain uses TRBV14 and TRBJ2-7; 10 bases align to TRBD1. The CDR3 sequence is 15 residues long. Germline V gives CDR1 SGHDN, CDR2 FVKESK. V was pared by 4 bases and J by 2 bases, with 5 bases of the junction left unmatched. In DNA form, the CDR3 reads TGTGCCAGCAGCCGCGACAGGGGGCGGCCCTACGAGCAGTACTTC. Amino acid sequence: CASSRDRGRPYEQYF.

V and J are TRBV19 and TRBJ1-1, with a tentative D call TRBD1 (6 bases). Germline V gene data show CDR1 as LNHDA and CDR2 as SQIVND (reference sequence). This CDR3 spans 12 amino acids. V was clipped by 9 bases and J by 6 bases, with 14 bases between them. The CDR3 here is CASQNGQPEAFF. The CDR3 DNA reads TGTGCCAGCCAAAACGGACAGCCTGAAGCTTTCTTT.

This clonotype has ten or more counts. The V gene is TRBV10-3, the J gene TRBJ2-7; TRBD1 matches 7 bases. CDR1 and CDR2 from the germline V gene are ENHRY and SYGVKD. This CDR3 is built from 15 residues. V was pared by 4 bases and J by 2 bases, with 8 bases of the junction left unmatched. This CDR3 is CAISGPGGITYEQYF. The CDR3 DNA reads as TGTGCCATCAGTGGTCCAGGGGGTATTACCTACGAGCAGTACTTC.

This clonotype was counted at least ten times. V usage is TRBV2 and J usage is TRBJ2-7; the match to TRBD2 covers 8 bases. The length of the CDR3 is 14 residues. Germline CDR1 is SNHLY and CDR2 is FYNNEI. V was clipped by 7 bases and J by 5 bases; unmatched bases: 10. CDR3 amino acids: CASMAAGGGHEQYV. CDR3 nucleotide sequence: TGTGCCAGCATGGCGGCGGGAGGAGGCCACGAGCAGTACGTC.